Below, one T cell receptor (beta chain) is given with its context. Its antigen is not yet known. Per-base qualities were not stored, and no clone one base away is much larger. TCR CDR3 regions were amplified from genomic DNA by multiplex PCR using the deep immunoSEQ assay. Extracted genomic DNA from each cell subset was distributed evenly across all wells of several immunoSEQ 96-well plates, and each plate was treated as a replicate. Each replicate PCR for sorted subsets received around 210 ng genomic DNA, equal to about 30,000 T cell genomes. Purified libraries were measured with a Qubit 3.0 fluorometer, size-checked on a Bioanalyzer 2100, and measured again with the KAPA Library Quantification kit. Each immunoSEQ 96-well plate was sequenced on its own single-read 150-cycle Illumina NextSeq 550 flow cell. As for the authors' bioinformatics: Because the immunoSEQ output included only junctional sequences and no quality scores, the filtering could not be the same as the filtering used for full-length reads. To assign V/J genes and CDR3, sequences were annotated against IMGT germline references using PyIR, a Python wrapper for IgBLAST v1.9. Reads with weak V/J assignments (E-value above 1e-6), missing CDR3, stop codons, out-of-frame junctions, or ambiguous translated residues were removed. V3J clonotypes were defined as sequences sharing an identical inferred V gene, J gene, and CDR3 amino acid sequence. Percentage overlap between repertoires was computed as shared unique clonotypes divided by the size of the smaller repertoire. Repertoire richness was assessed with RTK rarefaction, the Chao1 estimator, and Recon v2.1 estimates of unobserved clonotypes. OLGA was used to compute generation probabilities for all TCRbeta clonotypes that the gDNA method yielded from four donors. Here the immuneACCESS table is served through TCRdb, limited to in-frame sequences with V and J called. Missing clones are a known gap in these copies; in checked studies unresolved V genes cover under half, and the rest lacks a known reason. V and J calls plus clone size are reproduced from that table; the DNA served to infer D and trimming. Counted in this sample were fewer than 1.6 million clones; 98% of them appeared once. Together, the top ten hold 0.36% of the sample.

CDR1 and CDR2 (MNHNS, SASEGT) derive from the germline V gene. Between the V and J ends, shortened by 4 bases and 4 bases respectively, the junction contains 15 bases. From the cysteine up to the phenylalanine, the CDR3 has a length of 15 residues. Of all the DNA, just the CDR3 is kept, 45 bases in frame from base 1. The donors were healthy, HIV-negative adults with no recently reported acute infections or vaccinations. All donors were Caucasian adults living in Nashville, Tennessee, USA. CD4+ T cells were enriched through magnetic negative selection, after which naive cells were positively selected on CD45RA and the remaining negative fraction served as the memory subset. After blood collection by leukapheresis, PBMCs were isolated using Ficoll-Histopaque density gradient centrifugation and then cryopreserved in the vapor phase of liquid nitrogen. Analytical flow cytometry was used to check the purity and quantity of each magnetically sorted T cell population. Each sorted fraction had its genomic DNA isolated and then quantified by UV absorbance on a Nanodrop 2000c.

The source of the sample is a study of shared clonotypes between healthy human individuals (dated by TCRdb to 2020 to 2021). Broadly, across the study: Three men and two women, aged 18 to 49 years, made up the cohort. For each donor, three plates each were used for CD4 naive and CD4 memory, two plates were used for CD8 naive, and one plate was used for CD8 memory. To estimate repertoire size and how much clonotype sharing occurs between individuals, the study deeply sequenced the blood TCR repertoires of about five healthy adults. To increase sequencing depth and limit assay-specific biases, TCR repertoire library preparation and sequencing were carried out by different laboratories using diverse techniques. Each donor's leukapheresis produced roughly between about 0.85 and 10 billion PBMCs. Results and caveats for the whole study, not just this receptor: Higher generation probabilities were observed for clonotypes shared by all four sorted-subset donors than for non-shared clonotypes. Even with the large sequencing depth, rarefaction of the sorted-subset datasets indicated that sequencing was incomplete. Larger estimated clonotype richness was generally found for naive subsets than for memory subsets. Sampling was limited to blood, and TCR repertoires in tissue likely differ from TCR repertoires in blood. Across a few donors, 5% to 6% of naive CD4, roughly 3.4% of naive CD8, 2.3% of memory CD4, and approximately 0.42% of memory CD8 clonotypes were shared. Pairwise subsampling indicated that sequencing depth was expected to affect the degree of clonotype sharing among donors. Because the study included a small number of donors, the genetic and exposure-history diversity represented was limited.

This receptor was taken from a man aged 25 to 40 in good health. What was sequenced was naive CD4+ T cells sorted from blood. The cell subset or site label on this specimen signifies: CD45RA+ positively selected. Rearrangement joined TRBV6-1 to TRBJ2-3, with a tentative D gene TRBD2 over 5 matching bases. The nucleotide sequence reads as follows: TGTGCCAGCAGTGTAGCGAACGGGTTGGCAGATACGCAGTATTTT. Its amino acids are CASSVANGLADTQYF.